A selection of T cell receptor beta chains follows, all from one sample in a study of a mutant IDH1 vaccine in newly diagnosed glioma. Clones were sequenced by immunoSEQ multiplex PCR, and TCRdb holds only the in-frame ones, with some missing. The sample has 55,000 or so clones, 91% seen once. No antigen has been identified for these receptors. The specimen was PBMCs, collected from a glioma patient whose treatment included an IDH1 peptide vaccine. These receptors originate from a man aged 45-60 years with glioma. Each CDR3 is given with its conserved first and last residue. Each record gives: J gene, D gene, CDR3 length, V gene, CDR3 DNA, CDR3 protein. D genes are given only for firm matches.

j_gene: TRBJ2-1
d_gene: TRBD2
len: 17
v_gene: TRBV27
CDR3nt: TGTGCCAGCAGTTTATGGGTAGCGGGGTCCTCCTACAATGAGCAGTTCTTC
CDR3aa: CASSLWVAGSSYNEQFF

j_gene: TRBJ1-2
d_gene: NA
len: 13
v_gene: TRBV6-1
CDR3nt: TGTGCCAGCAGTGGCGACAGTCCCTATGGCTACACCTTC
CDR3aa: CASSGDSPYGYTF

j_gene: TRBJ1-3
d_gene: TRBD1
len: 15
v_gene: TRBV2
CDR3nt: TGTGCCAGCAGCCTTACAGGGGGGACTGGAAACACCATATATTTT
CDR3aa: CASSLTGGTGNTIYF

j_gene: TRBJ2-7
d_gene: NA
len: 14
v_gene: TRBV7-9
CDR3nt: TGTGCCAGCAGCCCGGACCACAGCCCCTACGAGCAGTACTTC
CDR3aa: CASSPDHSPYEQYF

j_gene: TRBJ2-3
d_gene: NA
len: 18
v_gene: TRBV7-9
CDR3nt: TGTGCCAGCACCACTACCATTCCAGGGGCTACTAGCACAGATACGCAGTATTTT
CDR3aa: CASTTTIPGATSTDTQYF

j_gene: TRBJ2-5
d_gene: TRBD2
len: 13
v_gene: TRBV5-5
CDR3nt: TGTGCCAGCAGTAATCCGGGGGGAGAGACCCAGTACTTC
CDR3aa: CASSNPGGETQYF

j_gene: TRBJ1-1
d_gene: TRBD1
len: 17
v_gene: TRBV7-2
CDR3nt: TGTGCCAGCAGCTCCCAGGACAGGGGGCTTATGAACACTGAAGCTTTCTTT
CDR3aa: CASSSQDRGLMNTEAFF

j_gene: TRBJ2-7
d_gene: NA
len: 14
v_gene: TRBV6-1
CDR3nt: TGTGCCAGTGGGCGTGGGGTCATCTGGTACGAGCAGTACTTC
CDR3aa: CASGRGVIWYEQYF

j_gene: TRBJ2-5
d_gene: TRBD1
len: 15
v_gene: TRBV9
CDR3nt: TGTGCCAGCAGCCCGAGGACAGGGGAGCAAGAGACCCAGTACTTC
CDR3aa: CASSPRTGEQETQYF

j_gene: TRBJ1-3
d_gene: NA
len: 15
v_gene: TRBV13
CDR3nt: TGTGCCAGCAGCTTAGGCCCGACAGGAGGAAACACCATATATTTT
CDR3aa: CASSLGPTGGNTIYF